This T cell receptor (beta chain) was found in a study of Graves' ophthalmopathy and Graves' hyperthyroidism (dated by TCRdb to the late 2010s). With regard to the full study: Peripheral blood was collected at initial diagnosis, before any treatment. The study used TCR beta repertoire signatures to distinguish Graves' ophthalmopathy from Graves' hyperthyroidism and to predict progression to ophthalmopathy. In roughly six hyperthyroidism patients, the T-cell repertoires found in thyroid tissue were compared with those found in blood. In total, approximately 130 blood samples were TCR-sequenced: around 42 ophthalmopathy, about 75 hyperthyroidism and 17 hyperthyroidism-to-ophthalmopathy patients. To explore V-J signatures that separate ophthalmopathy from hyperthyroidism, a discovery set of about a hundred patients was enrolled, consisting of approximately 45 with ophthalmopathy and roughly 60 with stable hyperthyroidism. An independent validation cohort comprised 18 hyperthyroidism patients and 15 to 17 patients who later progressed from hyperthyroidism to ophthalmopathy. Following sampling, methimazole starting at 30 mg daily was administered to hyperthyroidism patients, and high-dose intravenous methylprednisolone was administered to ophthalmopathy patients.

Looking up the germline V gene yields CDR1 SGHTA and CDR2 FQGNSA. Counted from cysteine to phenylalanine, this CDR3 has 12 amino acids. Here the CDR3 DNA is all that survives: 36 bases in frame from base 1. V is cut by 6 bases and J by 6 bases, and the space between the germline ends is 8 bases. In its sample, this clonotype was seen a few times. Its antigen specificity is not known. Base qualities were left out, and no much larger clone turns up one base away. Patients with ophthalmopathy had moderately to severely active disease, with a Clinical Activity Score of 3 or more, a NOSPECS grade of 4 or more, and a disease duration of less than 3 months. Patients with other autoimmune diseases, uncontrolled infections, pregnancy or lactation were excluded. Clinical symptoms, serum thyroxine, TRAb, thyroid ultrasound and orbital computed tomography were used for diagnosis. Ficoll-Paque density gradient centrifugation was used to isolate PBMCs from around 9.1 ml of fresh peripheral blood. Trizol reagent was used to extract the total RNA, and its quality was then checked on an Agilent 2100 Bioanalyzer.

For repertoire sequencing, TCR beta CDR3 regions were amplified from RNA transcripts. The first round was an RT-PCR using HTBI primers with the Qiagen OneStep RT-PCR kit, and this first round was followed by a second-round multiplex PCR, then size selection and purification. Libraries were sequenced on an Illumina HiSeq2000 using paired-end 100 bp reads. The published analysis was carried out like this. Reads were processed with SOAPnuke, discarding reads with adapters, uncalled bases, mean Phred below 15, or no exact constant-primer or identifier match. COPE v1.2.5 was used to merge the high-quality paired reads. Unique nucleotide sequences were defined as clonotypes and aligned to IMGT TRB V, D and J references using MiTCR v1.1. The analysis was limited to V-J combinations with a frequency above 0.0001, which together covered 99.2% of repertoires. For each V-J combination, a TCR clonal expansion and chaos score was defined as F50 clonal expansion divided by the chaos observed in the TCRdist matrix. Welch's t-statistics and random forest were used to reduce features to about 14 V-J combinations, which were fed into a naive Bayes classifier. The similarity between thyroid and blood repertoires was quantified using the Morisita-Horn index. Clones were called with MiXCR by TCRdb after fastp trimmed the public reads at Q25, and only in-frame beta chains were retained. Rows matching on CDR3 protein sequence are summarized as one entry with the most common DNA and genes. These V and J calls originate from TCRdb's pipeline instead of the authors' own analysis. The sample table shows about 240,000 distinct CDR3 sequences, and around 50% are seen once. The ten largest make up less than 50% of the sample.

Paper-wide results and their limitations: Sample size was not statistically predetermined, and group allocation was not concealed from the investigators. In cross-validation, the 13-signature model distinguished ophthalmopathy from stable hyperthyroidism with approximately 90% sensitivity and over 81% specificity, while in the test set the corresponding values were about 79% and 69%. In validation, the model predicted ophthalmopathy progression with about 71% sensitivity and roughly 78% specificity; approximately 12 predicted patients were CT-confirmed with GO in a median of approximately 6.2 months. Most of the expanded thyroid clonotypes with a frequency above 0.001 were also detected in blood, and it was suggested that the thyroid immune response may be reflected by blood repertoires.

Source material: peripheral blood. The sequence was obtained from an adult man with Graves' ophthalmopathy. Here the chain combines TRBV7-2 and TRBJ2-2; confidence is insufficient to name the D gene. The base sequence is TGTGCCAGCAGGACGCAGGCCGGGGAGCTGTTTTTT. Its product reads: CASRTQAGELFF.